This T cell receptor (beta chain) was recovered during a study of T-cell memory formation after mild COVID-19. As for the study in general: The two donors had largely donor-specific TCR clusters.

Constant-segment primers were used for 5'RACE, and the resulting TCR alpha and TCR beta cDNA libraries carried sample barcodes and UMIs. TCRdb re-called the 5' RACE reads through MiXCR, storing one row per CDR3 protein. This sample yields 200,000 to 300,000 distinct CDR3 sequences, of which roughly 17% are seen a single time; more than 20% belongs to the top ten. V was trimmed by 0 bases and J by 2 bases, leaving 11 bases between them. The germline V gene has CDR1 SGHDT and CDR2 YYEEEE. The CDR3 is 15 residues long. Note on this clonotype: Antigen unknown.

Study-level points and caveats: SARS-CoV-2 specificity of second-wave clones peaking day 37 was unconfirmed.

The rearrangement joins TRBV5-6 to TRBJ1-1, with no clear D. The sequenced sample was PBMCs or a T cell subset sorted from them (not recorded which). This clonotype was obtained from a man between 18 and 35 years old who had mild COVID-19 (a few samples of this study predate the infection). Cell type and time point are not known. The DNA for the CDR3 is TGTGCCAGCAGCTTGGAACCTACGCTTAACACTGAAGCTTTCTTT. It translates to CASSLEPTLNTEAFF. Full variable domain (missing parts from reference TRBV5-6 and TRBJ1-1): DAGVTQSPTHLIKTRGQQVTLRCSPKSGHDTVSWYQQALGQGPQFIFQYYEEEERQRGNFPDRFSGHQFPNYSSELNVNALLLGDSALYLCASSLEPTLNTEAFFGQGTRLTVV.